This entry lists 9 T cell receptor beta chains sequenced from one sample in a study of OX40 agonist ivuxolimab in advanced cancers. Libraries were prepared by immunoSEQ multiplex PCR; TCRdb keeps only in-frame clonotypes and omits some of them. This table has just over 90,000 clones, approximately 92% appearing once. The sample here was CD4+ or CD8+ T cells sorted from blood, taken in a trial of the OX40 agonist ivuxolimab. All receptors derive from an adult with an advanced solid tumor such as melanoma, head and neck, liver or kidney cancer.

This clone showed up just once. The chain employs TRBV7-9 and TRBJ2-3; either TRBD1 or TRBD2 may supply D (5 bases each). CDR1 and CDR2 (germline): SEHNR, FQNEAQ (reference sequence). This CDR3 is 15 amino acids long. Trimming removed 6 bases from V and 6 bases from J, with 19 bases in between. CDR3 sequence: CASSDRDRPTDTQYF. The CDR3 DNA sequence: TGTGCCAGCAGTGACCGGGACCGGCCCACGGATACGCAGTATTTT.

The chain joins TRBV4-1 to TRBJ2-5; TRBD2 is a possible D gene (6 bases). Trimming stripped 1 base from V and 3 bases from J, with 9 bases between. This CDR3 comprises 14 residues. CDR1 and CDR2 from the germline V gene are MGHRA and YSYEKL. The CDR3 region has the DNA TGCGCCAGCAGCCAAGGACTAGGCGAAGAGACCCAGTACTTC. The encoded protein is CASSQGLGEETQYF.

The chain combines TRBV9 with TRBJ1-2; D remains ambiguous. Germline values: CDR1 SGDLS, CDR2 YYNGEE. The V end was cut by 2 bases, the J end by 8 bases, with 7 bases between. The CDR3 sequence is 11 residues long. The DNA of the CDR3 is TGTGCCAGCAGCGTGGGCAGAGGCTACACCTTC. It translates to CASSVGRGYTF.

The CDR3 here is CASSKGRGGYEKLFF. In nucleotides, the CDR3 is TGTGCCAGCAGTAAAGGCAGGGGAGGTTATGAAAAACTGTTTTTT. This chain joins TRBV6-5 and TRBJ1-4; a weak D match, TRBD1 (6 bases). The V end lost 5 bases, the J end lost 6 bases, and 16 bases lay between the germline ends. The V gene's germline CDR1 is MNHEY and CDR2 SVGAGI. CDR3 size: 15 residues.

The V and J genes are TRBV19 and TRBJ1-2, with D unclear. CDR3 length: 12 residues. Germline CDR1 LNHDA, CDR2 SQIVND (reference sequence). V was shortened by 7 bases and J by 5 bases, with 11 bases between the two germline ends. This chain's CDR3 is CASTLGGYGYTF. In DNA, the CDR3 is TGTGCCAGTACGCTAGGCGGATATGGCTACACCTTC.

The chain combines TRBV6-6 with TRBJ2-5; no clear D. The germline CDR1 and CDR2 sequences are MNHNY and SVGAGI (reference sequence). Trimming took off 6 bases at V and 2 bases at J, with 7 bases between the two ends. This CDR3 contains 12 residues. For the CDR3, the DNA is TGTGCCAGCAGGGGCGGACAAGAGACCCAGTACTTC. Translated, it gives CASRGGQETQYF.

The genes are TRBV29-1 and TRBJ2-7, with TRBD2 matching 7 bases. Germline CDR1 reads SQVTM; CDR2 reads ANQGSEA. V shed 4 bases, J shed 2 bases, and the junction held 5 bases outside the gene matches. CDR3 length equals 13 residues. The CDR3 sequence is CSVADGGTYEQYF. Written as DNA, the CDR3 is TGCAGCGTTGCAGACGGGGGGACCTACGAGCAGTACTTC.

The chain carries TRBV19 and TRBJ1-4; D gene uncertain. Germline loops: CDR1 LNHDA, CDR2 SQIVND (reference sequence). V gave up 6 bases and J gave up 4 bases, with 15 bases separating them. There are 15 residues in the CDR3. The CDR3 loop is CASSPDERINEKLFF. In nucleotides, the CDR3 is TGTGCCAGTAGCCCCGATGAGAGGATTAATGAAAAACTGTTTTTT.

This chain uses TRBV5-1 with TRBJ2-7; possible D gene TRBD1, 5 bases. The CDR3 is 14 amino acids. V lost 2 bases to trimming and J lost 5 bases, with 14 bases between them. The germline CDR1 and CDR2 sequences are SGHRS and YFSETQ. DNA for the CDR3: TGCGCCAGCAGCTTAAGGCAGGGTAATGACGAGCAGTACTTC. Protein sequence: CASSLRQGNDEQYF.